The rows below give T cell receptor beta chains drawn from one sample of a study of control samples from healthy donors and cancer patients. Profiled with immunoSEQ multiplex PCR; TCRdb holds only in-frame clones, not every one. This sample has 150,000 to 200,000 clones, with 80% to 95% found just once. Sample: blood. Source of these receptors: a woman between 40 and 50 years old in good health. Both conserved end residues are part of each CDR3. The order of the fields is D gene, J gene, V gene, clone size, CDR3 DNA, CDR3 protein. The D gene is left open where the match is weak. Size is stated for part of the rows, as once, few or many counts, or as a class when the clone is expanded.

-,TRBJ2-2,TRBV14,-,TGTGCCAGCAGCCCCCGAGGAGGCCGCGACACCGGGGAGCTGTTTTTT,CASSPRGGRDTGELFF
-,TRBJ2-5,TRBV10-3,-,TGTGCCATCAGTGAGGGTATATTGGGGAAAGAGACCCAGTACTTC,CAISEGILGKETQYF
-,TRBJ2-7,TRBV5-1,once,TGCGCCAGCAGCTCACGGGACCCAGCCTACGAGCAGTACTTC,CASSSRDPAYEQYF
-,TRBJ2-2,TRBV28,-,TGTGCCAGCAGTTTATTTGGGGCCCTCGTCGCCGGGGAGCTGTTTTTT,CASSLFGALVAGELFF
TRBD1,TRBJ2-3,TRBV5-4,-,TGTGCCAGCAGCTCCACAGGGGTAGGCACAGATACGCAGTATTTT,CASSSTGVGTDTQYF
TRBD1,TRBJ2-7,TRBV27,-,TGTGCCAGCAGCACAGGGGGCGCGTACTACGAGCAGTACTTC,CASSTGGAYYEQYF
TRBD1,TRBJ1-5,TRBV5-5,once,TGTGCCAGCAGCTCCGGGACAGAGTACAATCAGCCCCAGCATTTT,CASSSGTEYNQPQHF
-,TRBJ1-3,TRBV15,-,TGTGCCACCAGCAGAGATTGGGTCTCTGGAAACACCATATATTTT,CATSRDWVSGNTIYF
TRBD1,TRBJ2-4,TRBV11-3,-,TGTGCCAGCAGCCCTGGACAGGGGGCTACCAAAAACATTCAGTACTTC,CASSPGQGATKNIQYF
-,TRBJ2-7,TRBV11-3,-,TGTGCCAGCAGCTTAGGAGGCCAGGGCGGCGAGCAGTACTTC,CASSLGGQGGEQYF
TRBD2,TRBJ2-7,TRBV5-4,-,TGTGCCATTCCGGGTGGACTAGCGGGGACCGAGCAGTACTTC,CAIPGGLAGTEQYF
-,TRBJ1-5,TRBV19,once,TGTGCCAGTAGGATAAACTCCATAGGGAGCAATCAGCCCCAGCATTTT,CASRINSIGSNQPQHF
TRBD1,TRBJ1-2,TRBV6-1,-,TGTGCCAGCAGTGGAGGACAGGGTGATTACTACTATGGCTACACCTTC,CASSGGQGDYYYGYTF
-,TRBJ2-3,TRBV5-8,-,TGTGCCAGCAGCTCTGTGGGGGCGGGGGAAGATACGCAGTATTTT,CASSSVGAGEDTQYF
-,TRBJ1-2,TRBV2,-,TGTGCCAGCAGTGAGGGTGGCTACACCTTC,CASSEGGYTF
-,TRBJ2-3,TRBV11-2,-,TGTGCCAGCGGTCTGTCGGTTGGCACAGATACGCAGTATTTT,CASGLSVGTDTQYF
TRBD1,TRBJ1-2,TRBV5-1,-,TGCGCCAGCAGCTTACAGGGGAACTATGGCTACACCTTC,CASSLQGNYGYTF
-,TRBJ2-3,TRBV7-9,-,TGTGCCAGCAGCACAGCGGACGGACAGAGTACGCAGTATTTT,CASSTADGQSTQYF
TRBD2,TRBJ2-3,TRBV25-1,-,TGTGCCAGCAGCATCGGGGGGGCCTCGGGGGATACGCAGTATTTT,CASSIGGASGDTQYF
TRBD2,TRBJ2-1,TRBV14,once,TGTGCCAGCAGCCAAGATCTACTAGCGGGCTACAATGAGCAGTTCTTC,CASSQDLLAGYNEQFF
-,TRBJ2-4,TRBV5-5,-,TGTGCCAGCAGCTGGGGGGACAGTAAAAAAAACATTCAGTACTTC,CASSWGDSKKNIQYF
TRBD1,TRBJ1-1,TRBV7-9,-,TGTGCCAGCAGCGCTCTGGGACAGGGTGAGGCTTTCTTT,CASSALGQGEAFF
-,TRBJ2-7,TRBV27,-,TGTGCCAGCAGTTTATTAAGCAGACCACAAAATCCCTACGAGCAGTACTTC,CASSLLSRPQNPYEQYF
-,TRBJ1-6,TRBV10-3,-,TGTGCCATCAGTGAGTCTGTGACACACGATTCACCCCTCCACTTT,CAISESVTHDSPLHF
TRBD1,TRBJ2-3,TRBV24-1,-,TGTGCCACCAGTGGTCCAGGGGGAAGGGGAGATACGCAGTATTTT,CATSGPGGRGDTQYF
-,TRBJ1-1,TRBV12-5,-,TGTGCTAGTCAAAACCTAAACGGGGAGGGAATCCCTGAAGCTTTCTTT,CASQNLNGEGIPEAFF
-,TRBJ2-7,TRBV4-1,-,TGCGCCAGCAGCCAAGATTGGAGGGACCACGAGCAGTACTTC,CASSQDWRDHEQYF
-,TRBJ2-3,TRBV7-2,few,TGTGCCAGCAGCACCCTCCCGGGTACGCAGTATTTT,CASSTLPGTQYF
-,TRBJ1-1,TRBV5-4,-,TGTGCCAGCAGCTCAGCGGGTACTGAAGCTTTCTTT,CASSSAGTEAFF
TRBD2,TRBJ2-5,TRBV10-3,-,TGTGCCATCAGTGTCCTAGCGGGAGAGACCCAGTACTTC,CAISVLAGETQYF
-,TRBJ1-3,TRBV15,-,TGTGCCATATCGGGACATTCCTCTGGAAACACCATATATTTT,CAISGHSSGNTIYF
TRBD1,TRBJ2-2,TRBV5-1,once,TGCGCCAGCAGCTGGGGACAGGGGGCCAACGGGGAGCTGTTTTTT,CASSWGQGANGELFF
-,TRBJ1-5,TRBV15,-,TGTGCCACCAGCAGCTACCGGGACGGTCCCCAGCATTTT,CATSSYRDGPQHF
-,TRBJ1-2,TRBV27,-,TGTGCCAGCAGTTTACAACGGAGTACTAACTATGGCTACACCTTC,CASSLQRSTNYGYTF
-,TRBJ2-7,TRBV7-8,few,TGTGCCAGCAGCGTTCGGGGGATCTACGAGCAGTACTTC,CASSVRGIYEQYF
TRBD1,TRBJ2-5,TRBV5-1,-,TGCGCCAGCAGCGGGGGGACAGGGGAGGAGACCCAGTACTTC,CASSGGTGEETQYF
TRBD2,TRBJ2-3,TRBV4-1,once,TGCGCCAGCAAGAGGCTAGCGGGGTCTAGCACAGATACGCAGTATTTT,CASKRLAGSSTDTQYF
-,TRBJ1-5,TRBV7-8,once,TGTGCCAGCAGCCCGGGGGGGGGAACCCAGCATTTT,CASSPGGGTQHF
-,TRBJ1-1,TRBV27,-,TGTGCCAGCAGTCGACGGCCGGGCCCCGACAATCAGGCTTTCTTT,CASSRRPGPDNQAFF
TRBD1,TRBJ1-2,TRBV3-1/TRBV3-2,-,TGTGCCAGCAGCCATATTACAGGGGGCAACTATGGCTACACCTTC,CASSHITGGNYGYTF